This T cell receptor beta chain was identified during a study of human T cells and chemical hapten exposure. CDR3 size: 15 residues. With 11 bases removed from V and 1 base from J, the gap between germline ends came to 20 bases. From germline, CDR1 is MNHNS and CDR2 SASEGT. Time point: patch test 1, 2 weeks after DPC sensitization. This sample's treatment: therapeutic diphenylcyclopropenone sensitization with weekly scalp DPC. TCRdb redid the calling of the RACE reads with MiXCR, one entry per CDR3 protein. The repertoire includes fewer than 100,000 distinct CDR3 sequences, 10% to 15% of them detected once, and about 4% sits in the top ten.

The TCR originated in a woman aged 55-69 years with alopecia areata. Some clones in this sample may be carry-over from other donors' samples. The rearrangement uses TRBV6-1 and TRBJ1-1, with D perhaps matching TRBD1 (6 bases). The sequencing used whole blood, collected in connection with sensitization to the hapten diphenylcyclopropenone (DPC). The CDR3 loop is CAGNGQGRPNTEAFF. Here the CDR3 DNA reads TGTGCCGGTAACGGGCAGGGGCGCCCGAACACTGAAGCTTTCTTT.